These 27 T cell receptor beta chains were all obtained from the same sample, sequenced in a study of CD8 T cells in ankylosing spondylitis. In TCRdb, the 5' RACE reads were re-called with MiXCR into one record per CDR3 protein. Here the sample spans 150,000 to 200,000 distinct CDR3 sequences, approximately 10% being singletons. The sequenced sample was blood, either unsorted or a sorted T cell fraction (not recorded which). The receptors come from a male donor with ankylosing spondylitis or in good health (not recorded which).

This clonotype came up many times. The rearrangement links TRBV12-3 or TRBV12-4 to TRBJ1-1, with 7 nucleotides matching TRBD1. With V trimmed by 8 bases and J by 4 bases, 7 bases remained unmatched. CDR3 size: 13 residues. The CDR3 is CASQEGAGTEAFF. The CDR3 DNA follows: TGTGCCAGCCAAGAGGGGGCAGGCACTGAAGCTTTCTTT.

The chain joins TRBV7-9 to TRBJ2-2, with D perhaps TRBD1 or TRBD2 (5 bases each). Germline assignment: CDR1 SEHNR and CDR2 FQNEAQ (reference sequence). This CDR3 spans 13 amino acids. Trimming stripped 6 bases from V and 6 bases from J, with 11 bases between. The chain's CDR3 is CASRRDLSGELFF. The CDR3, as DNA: TGTGCCAGCAGAAGGGACCTTTCCGGGGAGCTGTTTTTT.

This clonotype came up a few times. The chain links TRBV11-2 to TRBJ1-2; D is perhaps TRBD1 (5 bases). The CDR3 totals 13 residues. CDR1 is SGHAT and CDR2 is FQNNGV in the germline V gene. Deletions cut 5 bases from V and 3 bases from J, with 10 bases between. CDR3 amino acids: CASSEGLHYGYTF. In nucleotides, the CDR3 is TGTGCCAGCAGCGAGGGGTTGCACTATGGCTACACCTTC.

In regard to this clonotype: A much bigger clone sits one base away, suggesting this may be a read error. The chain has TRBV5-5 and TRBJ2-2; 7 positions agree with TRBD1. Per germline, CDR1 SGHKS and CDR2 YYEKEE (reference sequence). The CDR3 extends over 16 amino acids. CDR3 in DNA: TGTACCAGCAGCTTCCGAGCAGGGGGGAACACCGGGGAGCTGTTTTTT. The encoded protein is CTSSFRAGGNTGELFF.

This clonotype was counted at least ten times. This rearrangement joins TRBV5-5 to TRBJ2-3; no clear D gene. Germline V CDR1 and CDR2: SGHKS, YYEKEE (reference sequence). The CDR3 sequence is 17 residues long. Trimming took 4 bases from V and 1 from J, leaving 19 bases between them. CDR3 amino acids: CASSRPTAQIRTDTQYF. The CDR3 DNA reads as TGTGCCAGCAGCCGCCCCACTGCCCAGATACGCACAGATACGCAGTATTTT.

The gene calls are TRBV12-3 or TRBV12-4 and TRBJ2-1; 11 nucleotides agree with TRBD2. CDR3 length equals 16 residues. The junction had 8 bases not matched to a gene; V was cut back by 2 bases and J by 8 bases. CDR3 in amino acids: CASSLPLAGGPDEQFF. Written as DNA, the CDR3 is TGTGCCAGCAGTTTACCGCTAGCGGGAGGTCCCGATGAGCAGTTCTTC.

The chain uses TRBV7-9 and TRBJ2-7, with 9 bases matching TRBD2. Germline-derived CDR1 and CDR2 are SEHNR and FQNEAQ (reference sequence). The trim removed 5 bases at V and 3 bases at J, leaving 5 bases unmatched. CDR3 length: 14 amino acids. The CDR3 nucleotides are TGTGCCAGCAGCACTATAGCGGGGGTCTACGAGCAGTACTTC. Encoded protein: CASSTIAGVYEQYF.

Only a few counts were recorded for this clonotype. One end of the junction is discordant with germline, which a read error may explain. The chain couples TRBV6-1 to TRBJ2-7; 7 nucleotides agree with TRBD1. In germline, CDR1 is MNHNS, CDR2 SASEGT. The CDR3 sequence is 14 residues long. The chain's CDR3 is CASREGTAYYEQYF. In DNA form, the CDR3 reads TGTGCCAGCAGAGAAGGGACAGCCTACTACGAGCAGTACTTC.

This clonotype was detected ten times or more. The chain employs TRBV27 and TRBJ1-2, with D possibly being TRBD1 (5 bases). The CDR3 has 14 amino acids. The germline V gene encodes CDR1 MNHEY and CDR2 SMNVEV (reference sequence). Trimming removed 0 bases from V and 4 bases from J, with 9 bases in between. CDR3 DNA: TGTGCCAGCAGTTTATCGTGGGGCCTCTATGGCTACACCTTC. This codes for CASSLSWGLYGYTF.

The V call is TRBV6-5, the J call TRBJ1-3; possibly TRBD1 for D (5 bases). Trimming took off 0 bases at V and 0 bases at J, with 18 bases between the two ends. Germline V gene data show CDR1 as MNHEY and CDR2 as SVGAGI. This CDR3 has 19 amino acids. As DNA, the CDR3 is TGTGCCAGCAGTTACTCACCCGGGACGGGGGATACCTCTGGAAACACCATATATTTT. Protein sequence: CASSYSPGTGDTSGNTIYF.

The CDR3 protein is CSANQRGSSTDTQYF. CDR3 DNA sequence: TGCAGTGCTAACCAGCGGGGAAGTAGCACAGATACGCAGTATTTT. The rearrangement uses TRBV20-1 and TRBJ2-3, with 7 bases lining up with TRBD2. This CDR3 contains 15 residues. Germline V gene data show CDR1 as DFQATT and CDR2 as SNEGSKA (reference sequence). V lost 4 bases and J lost 0; bases outside the gene matches: 7.

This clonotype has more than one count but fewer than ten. The CDR3 sequence: CASSLSGRGGGDTQYF. The CDR3 bases are TGTGCCAGCAGCCTCTCCGGGCGGGGGGGCGGCGATACGCAGTATTTT. The V and J genes are TRBV2 and TRBJ2-3, with 9 bases fitting TRBD2. Germline values: CDR1 SNHLY, CDR2 FYNNEI. V lost 6 bases, J lost 6 bases, and 13 bases stayed unmatched. The CDR3 sequence is 16 residues long.

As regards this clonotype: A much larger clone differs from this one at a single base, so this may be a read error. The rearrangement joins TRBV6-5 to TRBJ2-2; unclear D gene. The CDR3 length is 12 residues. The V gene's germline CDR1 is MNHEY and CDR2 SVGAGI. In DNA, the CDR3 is TGTGCCAGCAATTACTTCCAGGGGGAGCTGTTTTTT. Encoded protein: CASNYFQGELFF.

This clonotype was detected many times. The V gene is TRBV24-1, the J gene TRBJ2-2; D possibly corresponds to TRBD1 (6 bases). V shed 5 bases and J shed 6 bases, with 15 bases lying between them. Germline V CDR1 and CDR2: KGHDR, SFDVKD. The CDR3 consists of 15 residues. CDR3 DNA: TGTGCCACCAGTGCCCGGGGAACAGGGCCCGGGGAGCTGTTTTTT. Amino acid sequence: CATSARGTGPGELFF.

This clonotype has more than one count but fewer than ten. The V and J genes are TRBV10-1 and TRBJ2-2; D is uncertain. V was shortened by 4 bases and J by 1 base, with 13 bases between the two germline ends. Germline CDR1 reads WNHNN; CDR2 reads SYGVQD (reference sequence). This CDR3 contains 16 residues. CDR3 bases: TGCGCCAGCAGTGGGGAATGGAACCTGAACACCGGGGAGCTGTTTTTT. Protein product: CASSGEWNLNTGELFF.

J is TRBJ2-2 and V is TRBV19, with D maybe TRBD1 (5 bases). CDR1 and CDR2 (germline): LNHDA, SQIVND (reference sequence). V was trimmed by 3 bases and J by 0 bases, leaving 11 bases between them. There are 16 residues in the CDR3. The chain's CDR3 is CASSMNRGTNTGELFF. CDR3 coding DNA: TGTGCCAGTAGTATGAATAGGGGCACGAACACCGGGGAGCTGTTTTTT.

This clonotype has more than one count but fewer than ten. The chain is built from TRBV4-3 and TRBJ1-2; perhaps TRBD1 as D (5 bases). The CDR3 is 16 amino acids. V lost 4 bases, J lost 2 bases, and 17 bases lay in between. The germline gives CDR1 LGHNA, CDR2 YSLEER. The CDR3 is CASSPVPGSANYGYTF. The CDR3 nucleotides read TGCGCCAGCAGCCCCGTTCCAGGGTCGGCGAACTATGGCTACACCTTC.

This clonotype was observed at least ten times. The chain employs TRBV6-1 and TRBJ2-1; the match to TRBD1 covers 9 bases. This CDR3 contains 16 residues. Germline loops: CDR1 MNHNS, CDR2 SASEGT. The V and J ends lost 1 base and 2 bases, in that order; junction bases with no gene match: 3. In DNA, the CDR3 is TGTGCCAGCAGTGAAGAGGGACAGGGAACCTACAATGAGCAGTTCTTC. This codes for CASSEEGQGTYNEQFF.

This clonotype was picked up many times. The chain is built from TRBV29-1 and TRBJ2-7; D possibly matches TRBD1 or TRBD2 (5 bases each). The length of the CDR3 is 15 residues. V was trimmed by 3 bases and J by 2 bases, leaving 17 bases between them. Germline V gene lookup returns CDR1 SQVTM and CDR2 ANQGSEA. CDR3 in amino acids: CSVDRDAYIPYEQYF. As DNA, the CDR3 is TGCAGCGTTGATCGGGACGCATACATACCCTACGAGCAGTACTTC.

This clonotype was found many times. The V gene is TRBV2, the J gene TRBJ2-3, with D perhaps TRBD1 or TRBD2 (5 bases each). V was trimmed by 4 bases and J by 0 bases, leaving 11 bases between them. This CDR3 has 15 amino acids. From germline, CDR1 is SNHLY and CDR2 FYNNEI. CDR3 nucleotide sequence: TGTGCCAGCAGTGCGGGGACGTCTAGCACAGATACGCAGTATTTT. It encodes CASSAGTSSTDTQYF.

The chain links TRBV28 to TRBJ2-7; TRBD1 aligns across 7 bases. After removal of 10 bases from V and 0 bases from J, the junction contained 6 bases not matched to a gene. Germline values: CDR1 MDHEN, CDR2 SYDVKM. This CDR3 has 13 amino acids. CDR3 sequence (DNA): TGTGCCACCCTGACAGGGACCTCCTACGAGCAGTACTTC. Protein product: CATLTGTSYEQYF. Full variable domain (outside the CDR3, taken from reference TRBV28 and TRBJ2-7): DVKVTQSSRYLVKRTGEKVFLECVQDMDHENMFWYRQDPGLGLRLIYFSYDVKMKEKGDIPEGYSVSREKKERFSLILESASTNQTSMYLCATLTGTSYEQYFGPGTRLTVT.

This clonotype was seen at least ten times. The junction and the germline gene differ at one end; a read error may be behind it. DNA of the CDR3: TGTGCCAGCAGTTTATTTGGGCGGGAGGTCTCAAAAGTTATCTTC. Protein sequence: CASSLFGREVSKVIF. The chain employs TRBV27 and TRBJ2-1; 8 nucleotides agree with TRBD2. Germline assignment: CDR1 MNHEY and CDR2 SMNVEV (reference sequence). The CDR3 contains 15 residues.

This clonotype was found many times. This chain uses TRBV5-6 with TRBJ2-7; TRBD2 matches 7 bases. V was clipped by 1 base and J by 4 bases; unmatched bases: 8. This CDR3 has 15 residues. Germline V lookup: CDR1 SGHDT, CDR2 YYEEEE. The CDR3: CASSLRGLSTYEQYF. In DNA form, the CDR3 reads TGTGCCAGCAGCTTGAGGGGACTATCCACTTACGAGCAGTACTTC.

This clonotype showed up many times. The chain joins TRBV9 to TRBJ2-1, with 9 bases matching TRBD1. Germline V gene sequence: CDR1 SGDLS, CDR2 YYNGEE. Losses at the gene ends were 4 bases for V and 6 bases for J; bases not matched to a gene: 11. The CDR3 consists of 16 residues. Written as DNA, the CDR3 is TGTGCCAGCAGCCCTCGGGGGACAGGGTTGGGCAATGAGCAGTTCTTC. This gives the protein CASSPRGTGLGNEQFF.

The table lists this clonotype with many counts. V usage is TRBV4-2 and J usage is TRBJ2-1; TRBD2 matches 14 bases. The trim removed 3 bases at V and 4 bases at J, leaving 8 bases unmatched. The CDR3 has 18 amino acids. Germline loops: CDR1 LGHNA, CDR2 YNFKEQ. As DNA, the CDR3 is TGTGCCAGCAGCCAGGCTGGGACTAGCGGGAGCCCGTACAATGAGCAGTTCTTC. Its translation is CASSQAGTSGSPYNEQFF.

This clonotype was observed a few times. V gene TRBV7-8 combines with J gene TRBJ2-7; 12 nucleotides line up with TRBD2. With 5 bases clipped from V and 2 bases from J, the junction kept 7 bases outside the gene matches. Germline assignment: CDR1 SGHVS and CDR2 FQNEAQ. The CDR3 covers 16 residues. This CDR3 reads CASSTGTSGLPYEQYF. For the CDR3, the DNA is TGTGCCAGCAGCACCGGGACTAGCGGGTTGCCCTACGAGCAGTACTTC.

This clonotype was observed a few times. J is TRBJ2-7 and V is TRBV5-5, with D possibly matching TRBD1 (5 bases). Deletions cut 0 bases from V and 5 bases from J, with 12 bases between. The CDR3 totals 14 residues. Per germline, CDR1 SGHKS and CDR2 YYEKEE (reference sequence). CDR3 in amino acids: CASSLASQGHEQYF. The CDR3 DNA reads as TGTGCCAGCAGCTTGGCGTCCCAGGGCCACGAGCAGTACTTC.